The source of this T cell receptor beta chain is a study of pediatric ulcerative colitis. Study information: Under 10 patients showed pancolitis and two showed left-sided colitis.

Germline lookup yields CDR1 MNHNS and CDR2 SASEGT. The CDR3 length is 14 residues. V was clipped by 3 bases and J by 3 bases, with 10 bases between them. The repertoire was sequenced with immunoSEQ multiplex PCR; TCRdb's copy has only in-frame clones and lacks some. The table records about 36,000 clones, around 78% of them present only once. The sequence derives from a girl aged 5 to 17 with moderate ulcerative colitis. The specimen sequenced was blood. The chain recombines TRBV6-1 with TRBJ2-3, with D perhaps matching TRBD1 (5 bases). This CDR3 reads CASSEVRVTDTQYF. The DNA for the CDR3 is TGTGCCAGCAGTGAGGTCAGGGTTACAGATACGCAGTATTTT.